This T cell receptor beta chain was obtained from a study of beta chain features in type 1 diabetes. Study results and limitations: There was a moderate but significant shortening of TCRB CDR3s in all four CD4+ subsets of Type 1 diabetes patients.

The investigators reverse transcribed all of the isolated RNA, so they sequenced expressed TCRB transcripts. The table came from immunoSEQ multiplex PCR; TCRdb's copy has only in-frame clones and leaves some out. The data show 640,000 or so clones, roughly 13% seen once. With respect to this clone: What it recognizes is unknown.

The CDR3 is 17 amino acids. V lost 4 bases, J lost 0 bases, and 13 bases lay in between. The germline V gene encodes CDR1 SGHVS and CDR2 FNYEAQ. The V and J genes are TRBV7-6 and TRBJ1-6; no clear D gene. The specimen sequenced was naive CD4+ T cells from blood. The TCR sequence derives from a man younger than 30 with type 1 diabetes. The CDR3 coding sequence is TGTGCCAGCAGCTACGGCCGATTGAGCTCCTATAATTCACCCCTCCACTTT. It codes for CASSYGRLSSYNSPLHF. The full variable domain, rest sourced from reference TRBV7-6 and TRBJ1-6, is GAGVSQSPRYKVTKRGQDVALRCDPISGHVSLYWYRQALGQGPEFLTYFNYEAQQDKSGLPNDRFSAERPEGSISTLTIQRTEQRDSAMYRCASSYGRLSSYNSPLHFGNGTRLTVT.